This T cell receptor beta chain was observed in a study of molecular identifiers for immune sequencing clone quantification. About the research overall: Replicate experiments took RNA from roughly 20,000 or 100,000 naive CD8 cells, divided it five ways and sequenced four.

Notes on this clonotype: Its cognate antigen is unknown.

Previously described methods and listed TCR primers were employed for the bulk TCR libraries. One entry per CDR3 protein results from TCRdb running MiXCR on the PCR reads. The sample includes about 640,000 distinct CDR3 sequences, approximately 20% of them seen just once. Study-level points and caveats: Investigators reportedly could detect spiked Jurkat TCR RNA from one cell among some 940,000 naive cells.

Germline assignment: CDR1 SGHVS and CDR2 FNYEAQ. Trimming removed 5 bases at V and 0 bases at J, with 13 bases between. This CDR3 has 15 amino acids. The chain uses TRBV7-6 and TRBJ1-2; D might be TRBD1 (6 bases). The sequence came from a human donor in good health. Some libraries in this study had Jurkat cell RNA spiked in. Sequencing was performed on naive CD8+ T cells from blood, with Jurkat cell RNA spiked in. This sample's subset: FACS-sorted CD8+CD4-CCR7+CD45RA+ naive T cells. DNA for the CDR3: TGTGCCAGCAGCCGAAGCCAGGGGTCTAACTATGGCTACACCTTC. Translating it yields CASSRSQGSNYGYTF.